This entry is about one TCR beta chain. This sample is drawn from a study of cytomegalovirus exposure and HLA in healthy donors. It was with 60 Vbeta and 13 Jbeta primers that the PCR ran. Method: immunoSEQ multiplex PCR; TCRdb's copy keeps in-frame clones and lacks some. The repertoire consists of more than 85,000 clones, with 60% to 80% occurring once and the leading ten covering about 1.3%. Germline values: CDR1 LNHDA, CDR2 SQIVND (reference sequence). Trimming took 9 bases from V and 1 from J; bases not matched to a gene: 6. The CDR3 is 15 residues long. The source of this sequence is a female donor in good health and CMV-seronegative. The chain carries TRBV19 and TRBJ2-6; 7 bases agree with TRBD2. Sequencing used PBMCs. The CDR3 sequence: CASVGGESGANVLTF. The CDR3 nucleotides are TGTGCCAGCGTGGGAGGGGAGTCTGGGGCCAACGTCCTGACTTTC.